This T cell receptor (beta chain) emerged from a study of T-cell reconstitution after alpha-beta-depleted transplantation in children. Findings of the study overall: T-cell counts and diversity at one year post-transplant came mainly from newly produced T cells. Recipient T cells and thymic progenitors that survived were the source of the high TCRbeta diversity seen at day 60 in some patients. Where alpha-beta T cells came from about two months after transplant was reportedly several hundred expanded graft clones.

The CDR3 is 16 amino acids. The V gene's germline CDR1 is SGHNT and CDR2 YYREEE (reference sequence). The ends lost 4 bases at V and 2 bases at J; junction bases unmatched: 10. This clonotype turned up a few times. What it recognizes is unknown. As it was prepared, the TCRbeta library received unique molecular identifiers. Each CDR3 protein gets one entry after TCRdb re-called the PCR reads with MiXCR. The profile shows fewer than 250,000 distinct CDR3 sequences, around a sixth of them singletons. The V call is TRBV5-4, the J call TRBJ2-5, with 8 bases identical to TRBD2. Sequenced here: PBMCs, mostly from graft donor cells, sampled 360 days after TCRalphabeta/CD19-depleted stem cell transplant. This receptor was taken from a male patient between 2 and 10 years old who had a stem cell transplant for acute lymphoblastic leukemia, so the T cells may come from the graft donor. The CDR3, as DNA: TGTGCCAGCAGCAACCCCGGGGGGGGACTTCAAGAGACCCAGTACTTC. This sequence encodes CASSNPGGGLQETQYF.